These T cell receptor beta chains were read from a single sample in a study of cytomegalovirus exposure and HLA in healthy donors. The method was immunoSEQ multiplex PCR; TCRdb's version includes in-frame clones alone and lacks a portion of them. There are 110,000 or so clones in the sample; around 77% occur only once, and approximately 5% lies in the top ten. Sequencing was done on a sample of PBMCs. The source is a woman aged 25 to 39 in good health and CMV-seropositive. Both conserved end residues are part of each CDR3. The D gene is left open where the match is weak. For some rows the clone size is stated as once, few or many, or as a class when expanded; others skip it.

CDR3nt: TGCGCCAGCAGCTTTCGGACAGCTATGAACACTGAAGCTTTCTTT; CDR3aa: CASSFRTAMNTEAFF; abundance: .; len: 15; j_gene: TRBJ1-1; d_gene: .; v_gene: TRBV4-1
CDR3nt: TGTGCCAGCAGAACGGTAGCGGAACCCCAGCATTTT; CDR3aa: CASRTVAEPQHF; abundance: .; len: 12; j_gene: TRBJ1-5; d_gene: .; v_gene: TRBV6-5
CDR3nt: TGTGCCAGCGGGGCAGGGGCATTC; CDR3aa: CASGAGAF; abundance: few; len: 8; j_gene: TRBJ2-4; d_gene: .; v_gene: TRBV2
CDR3nt: TGTGCCAGCAGTTCACTCCAGGGTTACAATGAGCAGTTCTTC; CDR3aa: CASSSLQGYNEQFF; abundance: .; len: 14; j_gene: TRBJ2-1; d_gene: .; v_gene: TRBV27
CDR3nt: TGTGCCAGCAGCCCGAGTGCGAGCTCGAGCGGGAGTGAAAAACTGTTTTTT; CDR3aa: CASSPSASSSGSEKLFF; abundance: once; len: 17; j_gene: TRBJ1-4; d_gene: .; v_gene: TRBV5-8
CDR3nt: TGTGCCAGCAGAGAAGGACGAGGTACGCAGTATTTT; CDR3aa: CASREGRGTQYF; abundance: .; len: 12; j_gene: TRBJ2-3; d_gene: .; v_gene: TRBV2
CDR3nt: TGTGCCAGCAGCACTAGCGGAGGGGAAGTGAATGAGCAGTTCTTC; CDR3aa: CASSTSGGEVNEQFF; abundance: once; len: 15; j_gene: TRBJ2-1; d_gene: TRBD2; v_gene: TRBV5-4
CDR3nt: TGCGCCAGCAGAGTACAGGTGAACACTGAAGCTTTCTTT; CDR3aa: CASRVQVNTEAFF; abundance: .; len: 13; j_gene: TRBJ1-1; d_gene: .; v_gene: TRBV4-1
CDR3nt: TGTGCCTGGAGTGGATTAGGGGGTTTGAACACTGAAGCTTTCTTT; CDR3aa: CAWSGLGGLNTEAFF; abundance: .; len: 15; j_gene: TRBJ1-1; d_gene: .; v_gene: TRBV30
CDR3nt: TGTGCCAGCAGCGTTATCGGCTACGAGCAGTACTTC; CDR3aa: CASSVIGYEQYF; abundance: .; len: 12; j_gene: TRBJ2-7; d_gene: .; v_gene: TRBV7-2
CDR3nt: TGTGCCAGCAGCTTAGTCGGACTAGCGGTGGACTCTGGGGCCAACGTCCTGACTTTC; CDR3aa: CASSLVGLAVDSGANVLTF; abundance: .; len: 19; j_gene: TRBJ2-6; d_gene: TRBD2; v_gene: TRBV7-2
CDR3nt: TGTGCCAGCAGTGAAAGGTTGGGGCAGGGATTCACTGAAGCTTTCTTT; CDR3aa: CASSERLGQGFTEAFF; abundance: .; len: 16; j_gene: TRBJ1-1; d_gene: .; v_gene: TRBV6-1
CDR3nt: TGCGCCAGCAGTGTTGGGACTTCGAATGAAAAACTGTTTTTT; CDR3aa: CASSVGTSNEKLFF; abundance: .; len: 14; j_gene: TRBJ1-4; d_gene: .; v_gene: TRBV10-1
CDR3nt: TGTGCCAGTAGTGACAGGGGGTACCACGAGCAGTACTTC; CDR3aa: CASSDRGYHEQYF; abundance: .; len: 13; j_gene: TRBJ2-7; d_gene: TRBD1; v_gene: TRBV19
CDR3nt: TGTGCCAGCTCACCTACAGGGGCCGACTATGGCTACACCTTC; CDR3aa: CASSPTGADYGYTF; abundance: .; len: 14; j_gene: TRBJ1-2; d_gene: TRBD1; v_gene: TRBV18
CDR3nt: TGTGGAGGTAGGTCCGAAGGAAATGAAAAACTGTTTTTT; CDR3aa: CGGRSEGNEKLFF; abundance: .; len: 13; j_gene: TRBJ1-4; d_gene: .; v_gene: TRBV14
CDR3nt: TGTGCTAGTGGTGCGGTCAGGGTGACTCAGTACTTC; CDR3aa: CASGAVRVTQYF; abundance: .; len: 12; j_gene: TRBJ2-7; d_gene: .; v_gene: TRBV12-5
CDR3nt: TGTGCCAGCAGTTTTTCCGGACTTCAAGAGACCCAGTACTTC; CDR3aa: CASSFSGLQETQYF; abundance: .; len: 14; j_gene: TRBJ2-5; d_gene: .; v_gene: TRBV5-4
CDR3nt: TGCAGCGTTTCTGTTACAGGGATTTCCACTGAAGCTTTCTTT; CDR3aa: CSVSVTGISTEAFF; abundance: .; len: 14; j_gene: TRBJ1-1; d_gene: .; v_gene: TRBV29-1
CDR3nt: TGTGCCAGCACCGGACTAGCGGGAGGGCGTCGGGAGCAGTACTTC; CDR3aa: CASTGLAGGRREQYF; abundance: .; len: 15; j_gene: TRBJ2-7; d_gene: TRBD2; v_gene: TRBV6-5
CDR3nt: TGTGCCAGCAGCTTAGCGTTTCTGGGGGGTTATAGCAATCAGCCCCAGCATTTT; CDR3aa: CASSLAFLGGYSNQPQHF; abundance: .; len: 18; j_gene: TRBJ1-5; d_gene: .; v_gene: TRBV7-8
CDR3nt: TGTGCCTGGAGTATCCGGGACAGGAACACTGAAGCTTTCTTT; CDR3aa: CAWSIRDRNTEAFF; abundance: .; len: 14; j_gene: TRBJ1-1; d_gene: TRBD1; v_gene: TRBV30
CDR3nt: TGTGCCAGTAGTCATACAGAAACCACTGAAGCTTTCTTT; CDR3aa: CASSHTETTEAFF; abundance: once; len: 13; j_gene: TRBJ1-1; d_gene: .; v_gene: TRBV19
CDR3nt: TGTGCCAGCAGAATGGTCGGTACGCAGTATTTT; CDR3aa: CASRMVGTQYF; abundance: once; len: 11; j_gene: TRBJ2-3; d_gene: .; v_gene: TRBV27
CDR3nt: TGTGCCAGCAAAATTGGGCTAGCGGCGACCAAAAACATTCAGTACTTC; CDR3aa: CASKIGLAATKNIQYF; abundance: .; len: 16; j_gene: TRBJ2-4; d_gene: TRBD2; v_gene: TRBV2
CDR3nt: TGTGCCAGCAGCTCCCTCAATGAGCAGTTCTTC; CDR3aa: CASSSLNEQFF; abundance: .; len: 11; j_gene: TRBJ2-1; d_gene: .; v_gene: TRBV6-6
CDR3nt: TGTGCCAGCGAGGACAGCTCCTACGAGCAGTACTTC; CDR3aa: CASEDSSYEQYF; abundance: .; len: 12; j_gene: TRBJ2-7; d_gene: .; v_gene: TRBV2
CDR3nt: TGTGCCACCAGCAGAGATCTCCAAGAGACCCAGTACTTC; CDR3aa: CATSRDLQETQYF; abundance: .; len: 13; j_gene: TRBJ2-5; d_gene: .; v_gene: TRBV15
CDR3nt: TGTGCCAGCGGCAGCGGTGCGGGTGAAAAACTGTTTTTT; CDR3aa: CASGSGAGEKLFF; abundance: .; len: 13; j_gene: TRBJ1-4; d_gene: .; v_gene: TRBV9
CDR3nt: TGTGCCAGCAGCGTAGGACTAGCGGGGGGAGGGAATGAGCAGTTCTTC; CDR3aa: CASSVGLAGGGNEQFF; abundance: once; len: 16; j_gene: TRBJ2-1; d_gene: TRBD2; v_gene: TRBV9
CDR3nt: TGTGCCAGCAGGGATGCAGGGGACAAGGACACCGGGGAGCTGTTTTTT; CDR3aa: CASRDAGDKDTGELFF; abundance: medium-sized; len: 16; j_gene: TRBJ2-2; d_gene: .; v_gene: TRBV28
CDR3nt: TGTGCCAGCAGCCTAACAGGGGGCGCCGAGCAGTACTTC; CDR3aa: CASSLTGGAEQYF; abundance: few; len: 13; j_gene: TRBJ2-7; d_gene: TRBD1; v_gene: TRBV7-9
CDR3nt: TGTGCCAGCCGCAGGTTGGCGGGGGGCCCTCGCACAGATACGCAGTATTTT; CDR3aa: CASRRLAGGPRTDTQYF; abundance: once; len: 17; j_gene: TRBJ2-3; d_gene: TRBD2; v_gene: TRBV27
CDR3nt: TGTGCCAGTAGTGGGACAAGAGCTTTGAACACTGAAGCTTTCTTT; CDR3aa: CASSGTRALNTEAFF; abundance: few; len: 15; j_gene: TRBJ1-1; d_gene: .; v_gene: TRBV19
CDR3nt: TGCGCCAGCAGCCAAGCTGGTACAGGGGTATACGAGCAGTACTTC; CDR3aa: CASSQAGTGVYEQYF; abundance: .; len: 15; j_gene: TRBJ2-7; d_gene: TRBD1; v_gene: TRBV4-1
CDR3nt: TGTGCCAGCGGGGACAGGGGAGGTCCACAAGAGACCCAGTACTTC; CDR3aa: CASGDRGGPQETQYF; abundance: .; len: 15; j_gene: TRBJ2-5; d_gene: TRBD1; v_gene: TRBV2
CDR3nt: TGTGCCAGCAGGTTCTATGGACAGAGCAATCAGCCCCAGCATTTT; CDR3aa: CASRFYGQSNQPQHF; abundance: once; len: 15; j_gene: TRBJ1-5; d_gene: .; v_gene: TRBV28
CDR3nt: TGTGCCAGCTCACGGGGCGGGACAGCGTCGTATAGCAATCAGCCCCAGCATTTT; CDR3aa: CASSRGGTASYSNQPQHF; abundance: .; len: 18; j_gene: TRBJ1-5; d_gene: TRBD1; v_gene: TRBV18
CDR3nt: TGTGCCAGCAGCTTAGCGCCAGGGGTCTACGAGCAGTACTTC; CDR3aa: CASSLAPGVYEQYF; abundance: .; len: 14; j_gene: TRBJ2-7; d_gene: .; v_gene: TRBV7-9
CDR3nt: TGTGCCAGCAGTTTGCAGGACAGTTTCGGCGGCTACACCTTC; CDR3aa: CASSLQDSFGGYTF; abundance: .; len: 14; j_gene: TRBJ1-2; d_gene: .; v_gene: TRBV7-3
CDR3nt: TGTGCCAGCAGTGGGGCTTTGGTATCAGAGACCCAGTACTTC; CDR3aa: CASSGALVSETQYF; abundance: few; len: 14; j_gene: TRBJ2-5; d_gene: .; v_gene: TRBV2
CDR3nt: TGTGCCAGCTCACCGACAACCGACTACGAGCAGTACTTC; CDR3aa: CASSPTTDYEQYF; abundance: .; len: 13; j_gene: TRBJ2-7; d_gene: .; v_gene: TRBV18
CDR3nt: TGTGCCAGCACGACTAGCGGAGTCAATGAGCAGTTCTTC; CDR3aa: CASTTSGVNEQFF; abundance: .; len: 13; j_gene: TRBJ2-1; d_gene: TRBD2; v_gene: TRBV7-9
CDR3nt: TGTGCCAGCAGTTACAGACAGGGAAGCTCACCCCTCCACTTT; CDR3aa: CASSYRQGSSPLHF; abundance: .; len: 14; j_gene: TRBJ1-6; d_gene: TRBD1; v_gene: TRBV6-5
CDR3nt: TGTGCCAGCAGCTTAGCGGCGGGAGCCCAGCATTTT; CDR3aa: CASSLAAGAQHF; abundance: few; len: 12; j_gene: TRBJ1-5; d_gene: .; v_gene: TRBV7-8
CDR3nt: TGTGCCAGCAGCTGGACAGGGGTTGGCGGCTACACCTTC; CDR3aa: CASSWTGVGGYTF; abundance: .; len: 13; j_gene: TRBJ1-2; d_gene: TRBD1; v_gene: TRBV6-6
CDR3nt: TGCAGCTTCATCCCCACTAGCGCCTACGAGCAGTACTTC; CDR3aa: CSFIPTSAYEQYF; abundance: .; len: 13; j_gene: TRBJ2-7; d_gene: TRBD2; v_gene: TRBV29-1
CDR3nt: TGTGCCAGCAGACCGAAGCGGGAAGCAGATACGCAGTATTTT; CDR3aa: CASRPKREADTQYF; abundance: once; len: 14; j_gene: TRBJ2-3; d_gene: TRBD2; v_gene: TRBV6-6
CDR3nt: TGTGCCAGCAGTGAAGAGGCGGCCAATCAGCCCCAGCATTTT; CDR3aa: CASSEEAANQPQHF; abundance: .; len: 14; j_gene: TRBJ1-5; d_gene: .; v_gene: TRBV6-1
CDR3nt: TGTGCCAGCAGCTTAGATTACGACAGGGGGATAGGGCCCCTCCACTTT; CDR3aa: CASSLDYDRGIGPLHF; abundance: .; len: 16; j_gene: TRBJ1-6; d_gene: TRBD1; v_gene: TRBV7-2
CDR3nt: TGTGCCAGCAGTAGGGGACACCCCTGGAGAGAAAAACTGTTTTTT; CDR3aa: CASSRGHPWREKLFF; abundance: .; len: 15; j_gene: TRBJ1-4; d_gene: .; v_gene: TRBV9
CDR3nt: TGTGCCAGCAGCCGCCCCAACGAGGGTAACTATGGCTACACCTTC; CDR3aa: CASSRPNEGNYGYTF; abundance: .; len: 15; j_gene: TRBJ1-2; d_gene: .; v_gene: TRBV5-4
CDR3nt: TGTGCCAGCACCGGAGCCTTGAACGCTGAAGCTTTCTTT; CDR3aa: CASTGALNAEAFF; abundance: .; len: 13; j_gene: TRBJ1-1; d_gene: .; v_gene: TRBV27
CDR3nt: TGCGCCAGCAGCTTTTCTAGCGGGGGGGTTTACAATGAGCAGTTCTTC; CDR3aa: CASSFSSGGVYNEQFF; abundance: .; len: 16; j_gene: TRBJ2-1; d_gene: TRBD2; v_gene: TRBV5-1
CDR3nt: TGCGCCAGCACCGGGACAGGGTCCTACGAGCAGTACTTC; CDR3aa: CASTGTGSYEQYF; abundance: .; len: 13; j_gene: TRBJ2-7; d_gene: TRBD1; v_gene: TRBV5-1
CDR3nt: TGCAGTGCCTCAACCTCCTACGATCAGTACTTC; CDR3aa: CSASTSYDQYF; abundance: .; len: 11; j_gene: TRBJ2-7; d_gene: .; v_gene: TRBV20-1